The T cell receptor beta chain under discussion was sequenced for a study of blood T cell repertoires in COVID-19. Across the whole study: The samples span acute and convalescent COVID-19 from the United States, Italy and Spain. T cells, B-cell-depleted T cells, or PBMCs provided the cDNA or gDNA that served as material.

In the study's own analysis: Nucleated cell counts were estimated from reference gene primer amplification. Profiling relied on immunoSEQ multiplex PCR, and the TCRdb table lists in-frame clones only, not all of them. For V, J and clone size, that table is used; D and trimming come from the DNA. The sample contains 80,000 or so clones, 80% to 90% of which appear only once. The V gene end was trimmed by 2 bases and the J gene end by 4 bases; junction bases not matched to a gene: 4. The CDR3 has 15 amino acids. Germline V gene sequence: CDR1 MNHEY, CDR2 SVGAGI. This clone was recorded once. Seattle's enrolled individuals joined amid active infection and were then monitored longitudinally.

Sequenced input: peripheral blood. The chain links TRBV6-5 to TRBJ2-2; 7 bases line up with TRBD1. This TCR came from a man in his sixties with COVID-19, enrolled during active disease. CDR3 amino acids: CASSYHGTATGELFF. The CDR3 nucleotides are TGTGCCAGCAGTTACCACGGGACAGCCACCGGGGAGCTGTTTTTT.